The 30 T cell receptor beta chains reported below all come from one sample, sequenced in a study of PD-1 blockade in classical Hodgkin lymphoma. Produced via immunoSEQ multiplex PCR; TCRdb's table is partial and in-frame only. The data contain about 2,500 clones, roughly 57% of them seen just once; the ten biggest clones take up under 55%. Time point indicated: cycle 4 day 1 (C4D1), after 5 to 7 weeks of nivolumab. Following autologous stem cell transplantation, relapse occurred in every patient, and exposure to brentuximab vedotin varied. The study isolated CD8+ T cells from thawed PBMCs by magnetic negative selection. The sequencing used CD8+ T cells from blood, collected before the fourth cycle of nivolumab. The receptor source for this set is a human donor with classical Hodgkin lymphoma.

The gene calls are TRBV28 and TRBJ1-1; D is unclear. The CDR3 spans 14 residues. CDR1 and CDR2 from the germline V gene are MDHEN and SYDVKM. Trimming left V 1 base short and J 5 bases short, with 11 bases between. The CDR3 region has the DNA TGTGCCAGCAGTTTATATTTGGGGAGGACTGAAGCTTTCTTT. Translation gives CASSLYLGRTEAFF.

CDR3 DNA: TGTGCCAGTAGTAAACCGGGACTAGCCGGGGAGCTGTTTTTT. Protein: CASSKPGLAGELFF. J is TRBJ2-2 and V is TRBV19; TRBD2 agrees at 8 bases. Germline V CDR1 and CDR2: LNHDA, SQIVND (reference sequence). V dropped 4 bases and J dropped 6; count of bases not matched to a gene: 4. The CDR3 consists of 14 residues.

The CDR3 here is CASSPGRASSGANVLTF. The CDR3, as DNA: TGTGCCAGCAGCCCAGGACGGGCCAGCTCTGGGGCCAACGTCCTGACTTTC. The V call is TRBV5-4, the J call TRBJ2-6; D is unresolved. V lost 4 bases and J lost 0, with 14 bases in between. This CDR3 spans 17 amino acids. Germline CDR1 SGHNT, CDR2 YYREEE (reference sequence). Full variable domain (outside the CDR3, taken from reference TRBV5-4 and TRBJ2-6): ETGVTQSPTHLIKTRGQQVTLRCSSQSGHNTVSWYQQALGQGPQFIFQYYREEENGRGNFPPRFSGLQFPNYSSELNVNALELDDSALYLCASSPGRASSGANVLTFGAGSRLTVL.

This sequence joins TRBV16 and TRBJ2-2; unclear D gene. The CDR3 is made up of 13 amino acids. V lost 6 bases to trimming and J lost 5 bases, with 10 bases between them. Germline V gives CDR1 KGHSY, CDR2 FQNENV. The CDR3: CASSQRNTGELFF. The DNA for the CDR3 is TGTGCCAGCAGTCAAAGAAATACCGGGGAGCTGTTTTTT.

The J gene is TRBJ2-1, the V gene TRBV28; D might be TRBD2 (5 bases). Germline CDR1 is MDHEN and CDR2 is SYDVKM. The CDR3 has 15 residues. The germline V and J ends were trimmed by 3 bases and 0 bases, with 9 bases remaining between them. The CDR3 is CASSFEGVSYNEQFF. Here the CDR3 DNA reads TGTGCCAGCAGTTTCGAGGGAGTCTCCTACAATGAGCAGTTCTTC.

CDR3 nucleotide sequence: TGTGCCAGCAGGGCCAACAATGAGCAGTTCTTC. Its translation is CASRANNEQFF. The rearrangement uses TRBV6-5 and TRBJ2-1, with unresolved D. This CDR3 comprises 11 residues. Trimming removed 6 bases from V and 5 bases from J, with 5 bases in between. Germline V gene lookup returns CDR1 MNHEY and CDR2 SVGAGI.

The chain combines TRBV5-4 with TRBJ2-6; D unclear. Germline V CDR1 and CDR2: SGHNT, YYREEE (reference sequence). The CDR3 spans 14 residues. The germline V and J ends were trimmed by 0 bases and 2 bases, with 3 bases remaining between them. The CDR3 protein is CASSLDAGANVLTF. CDR3 sequence (DNA): TGTGCCAGCAGCTTGGACGCTGGGGCCAACGTCCTGACTTTC.

This clone was counted once. CDR3 nucleotide sequence: TGTGCCAGCAGTCCCCACAGTGGTTCACCCCTCCACTTT. Amino acids: CASSPHSGSPLHF. This chain connects TRBV27 to TRBJ1-6; D gene unclear. CDR1 and CDR2 from the germline V gene are MNHEY and SMNVEV (reference sequence). Between the trimmed V and J ends, which lost 5 bases and 9 bases, there was a span of 11 bases. The CDR3 extends over 13 amino acids.

The rearrangement joins TRBV5-8 to TRBJ1-1; maybe TRBD1 (6 bases). This CDR3 contains 13 residues. Germline CDR1 is SGHTS and CDR2 is YDEGEE. Trimming removed 4 bases from V and 6 bases from J, with 13 bases in between. The DNA for the CDR3 is TGTGCCAGCAGCCCTGGGGGCATCTCTGAAGCTTTCTTT. Encoded protein: CASSPGGISEAFF.

This clone came up a few times. J is TRBJ1-1 and V is TRBV11-3; tentatively, D is TRBD1 (6 bases). The CDR3 totals 13 residues. V gave up 7 bases and J gave up 5 bases, with 14 bases separating them. Germline loops: CDR1 SGHNT, CDR2 YENEEA. CDR3 protein: CASNIGGVTEAFF. CDR3 coding DNA: TGTGCCAGCAATATAGGGGGGGTGACTGAAGCTTTCTTT.

The CDR3 is CASSRGRAGSTDTQYF. The CDR3 DNA follows: TGTGCCAGCAGCCGAGGGAGGGCGGGCTCGACAGATACGCAGTATTTT. V gene TRBV5-6 combines with J gene TRBJ2-3; 7 bases are shared with TRBD2. V lost 4 bases and J lost 3; bases outside the gene matches: 11. Per the germline V gene, CDR1 is SGHDT and CDR2 is YYEEEE. This CDR3 contains 16 residues.

This clone was recorded a few times. The gene calls are TRBV10-3 and TRBJ2-5, with a possible D match to TRBD1 (6 bases). V lost 4 bases, J lost 1 base, and 13 bases lay in between. This CDR3 is built from 15 residues. Germline values: CDR1 ENHRY, CDR2 SYGVKD. CDR3 in amino acids: CAISVGIGGQETQYF. The CDR3 DNA reads TGTGCCATCAGTGTAGGGATAGGGGGCCAAGAGACCCAGTACTTC.

The J gene is TRBJ1-2, the V gene TRBV6-5, with D unresolved. CDR1 and CDR2 from the germline V gene are MNHEY and SVGAGI. Trimming shortened V by 2 bases and J by 4 bases, and 14 bases separated the two germline ends. CDR3 size: 15 residues. In DNA form, the CDR3 reads TGTGCCAGCAGTTACGACGGATCCTCCTCCTATGGCTACACCTTC. This sequence encodes CASSYDGSSSYGYTF.

The chain recombines TRBV6-1 with TRBJ1-1; perhaps TRBD1 as D (6 bases). Germline V gene sequence: CDR1 MNHNS, CDR2 SASEGT. The ends were cut back, 6 bases at V and 10 bases at J, with 12 bases in the middle. The CDR3 totals 11 residues. The CDR3 DNA is TGTGCCAGCAGGAAGGGGGACACAGCTTTCTTT. It yields the protein CASRKGDTAFF.

The V and J genes are TRBV4-1 and TRBJ2-5; 9 bases agree with TRBD2. The CDR3 length is 14 residues. Looked up from germline, CDR1 is MGHRA and CDR2 is YSYEKL. V trimming: 2 bases; J trimming: 3 bases; junction bases outside the gene matches: 1. Here the CDR3 DNA reads TGCGCCAGCAGCCAACCTAGCGGGGAAGAGACCCAGTACTTC. Translated, it gives CASSQPSGEETQYF.

CDR3 nucleotide sequence: TGTGCCAGCAAGAAGGGGGACGCCAGCGGGGTCCTGACTTTC. Residues: CASKKGDASGVLTF. The chain couples TRBV27 to TRBJ2-6, with D perhaps TRBD1 or TRBD2 (6 bases each). The CDR3 is 14 amino acids. V shed 7 bases and J shed 13 bases, with 20 bases lying between them. From germline, CDR1 is MNHEY and CDR2 SMNVEV (reference sequence).

This clone is judged large (0.1 to 1%). Other DNA sequences in the same sample also yield this CDR3. The chain carries TRBV5-1 and TRBJ2-1; D might be TRBD1 or TRBD2, each matching 5 bases. Germline CDR1 reads SGHRS; CDR2 reads YFSETQ. The CDR3 has 15 residues. V was trimmed by 4 bases and J by 5 bases, leaving 16 bases between them. CDR3 in amino acids: CASSTGTGGNNEQFF. The CDR3, as DNA: TGCGCCAGCAGCACCGGGACCGGCGGTAACAATGAGCAGTTCTTC.

The V and J genes are TRBV19 and TRBJ1-3; TRBD1 matches 9 bases. This CDR3 contains 16 residues. Germline V gives CDR1 LNHDA, CDR2 SQIVND (reference sequence). V lost 5 bases and J lost 4; bases outside the gene matches: 9. The CDR3: CASSAPGTGSGNTIYF. The DNA for the CDR3 is TGTGCCAGTAGTGCGCCCGGGACAGGGAGCGGAAACACCATATATTTT.

V is TRBV9 and J is TRBJ2-3; D perhaps matches TRBD2 (5 bases). CDR3 length equals 14 residues. The V gene's germline CDR1 is SGDLS and CDR2 YYNGEE. V dropped 0 bases and J dropped 6 bases, with 11 bases sitting between them. CDR3 loop: CASSVGGYDDTQYF. CDR3 nucleotide sequence: TGTGCCAGCAGCGTAGGAGGGTATGACGATACGCAGTATTTT.

The chain employs TRBV18 and TRBJ1-1; D unclear. The germline V and J ends were trimmed by 3 bases and 4 bases, with 6 bases remaining between them. CDR1 is KGHSH and CDR2 is LQKENI in the germline V gene. The length of the CDR3 is 12 residues. The CDR3 DNA reads TGTGCCAGCTCACCGGAGGGCACTGAAGCTTTCTTT. Protein product: CASSPEGTEAFF. Based on the CDR3 plus reference TRBV18 and TRBJ1-1, the full variable domain is NAGVMQNPRHLVRRRGQEARLRCSPMKGHSHVYWYRQLPEEGLKFMVYLQKENIIDESGMPKERFSAEFPKEGPSILRIQQVVRGDSAAYFCASSPEGTEAFFGQGTRLTVV.

The chain uses TRBV5-1 and TRBJ1-1; D call uncertain. This CDR3 region has 14 residues. CDR1 SGHRS and CDR2 YFSETQ come from the germline V gene. With 3 bases removed from V and 6 bases from J, the gap between germline ends came to 15 bases. The CDR3 reads CASSWTGSGAEAFF. CDR3 DNA: TGCGCCAGCAGCTGGACTGGTAGCGGGGCTGAAGCTTTCTTT.

V is TRBV4-1 and J is TRBJ1-3, with D possibly TRBD1 on 6 matching bases. Germline CDR1 reads MGHRA; CDR2 reads YSYEKL. The CDR3 loop spans 15 amino acids. V was trimmed by 2 bases and J by 2 bases, leaving 10 bases between them. The CDR3, as DNA: TGCGCCAGCAGCCAACGGGGGGCGGCTGGAAACACCATATATTTT. Protein: CASSQRGAAGNTIYF.

V is TRBV7-2 and J is TRBJ2-2, with D perhaps being TRBD1 or TRBD2 (5 bases each). Trimming removed 1 base at V and 4 bases at J, with 10 bases between. This CDR3 spans 15 amino acids. Germline V gene sequence: CDR1 SGHTA, CDR2 FQGNSA. CDR3 residues: CASSLGGVRTGELFF. The DNA of the CDR3 is TGTGCCAGCAGCTTAGGAGGGGTCCGCACCGGGGAGCTGTTTTTT. The full variable domain, completed using reference TRBV7-2 and TRBJ2-2, is GAGVSQSPSNKVTEKGKDVELRCDPISGHTALYWYRQSLGQGLEFLIYFQGNSAPDKSGLPSDRFSAERTGGSVSTLTIQRTQQEDSAVYLCASSLGGVRTGELFFGEGSRLTVL.

This clone was detected only a few times. The DNA for the CDR3 is TGTGCCAGTAGTACACCAGTGAACACTGAAGCTTTCTTT. It codes for CASSTPVNTEAFF. This sequence joins TRBV19 and TRBJ1-1; D remains ambiguous. V was trimmed by 4 bases and J by 0 bases, leaving 6 bases between them. The CDR3 spans 13 residues. Looked up from germline, CDR1 is LNHDA and CDR2 is SQIVND (reference sequence).

This clone was counted between two and nine times. DNA of the CDR3: TGCGCCAGCAGCCAAGCACCGGGACAGGGAATTGAGCAGTTCTTC. Its translation is CASSQAPGQGIEQFF. The chain has TRBV4-1 and TRBJ2-1; TRBD1 matches at 9 bases. The germline V gene encodes CDR1 MGHRA and CDR2 YSYEKL. V shed 1 base and J 9 bases; nucleotides not matched to a gene: 7. The CDR3 runs to 15 residues.

This clone occurred a few times. V is TRBV10-3 and J is TRBJ2-7, with D possibly being TRBD2 (5 bases). This CDR3 is 13 amino acids long. Germline V gene lookup returns CDR1 ENHRY and CDR2 SYGVKD. CDR3 DNA sequence: TGTGCCAGCAGTTACGGGGAAAACTACGAGCAGTACGTC. Protein sequence: CASSYGENYEQYV.

The chain recombines TRBV5-1 with TRBJ2-3; D assignment may be TRBD1 or TRBD2 (6 bases each). Germline V gene data show CDR1 as SGHRS and CDR2 as YFSETQ. The CDR3 consists of 13 residues. Trimming stripped 3 bases from V and 6 bases from J, with 11 bases between. DNA of the CDR3: TGCGCCAGCAGCTGGACGGGGGCGGATACGCAGTATTTT. Its protein is CASSWTGADTQYF.

The table lists this clone with a few counts. The V and J genes are TRBV27 and TRBJ2-1; 9 nucleotides align to TRBD2. The CDR3 contains 17 residues. Germline-derived CDR1 and CDR2 are MNHEY and SMNVEV (reference sequence). The V segment lost 4 bases and the J segment 4 bases; nucleotides outside the gene matches: 11. The CDR3 DNA is TGTGCCAGCAGTTCCCAATTAAGCGGGGGGCCGTACAATGAGCAGTTCTTC. This sequence encodes CASSSQLSGGPYNEQFF.

The sample holds one count of this clone. J is TRBJ2-3 and V is TRBV5-6, with 9 bases lining up with TRBD2. Trimming at V came to 1 base and at J to 7 bases, leaving 4 bases not matched to a gene. This CDR3 comprises 14 residues. Germline CDR1 SGHDT, CDR2 YYEEEE. In DNA, the CDR3 is TGTGCCAGCAGCTTGTATAGCGGGGGATATACGCAGTATTTT. This sequence encodes CASSLYSGGYTQYF.

This clone was seen a single time. This chain joins TRBV9 and TRBJ1-5; no definite D call. Germline V gives CDR1 SGDLS, CDR2 YYNGEE. This CDR3 has 14 residues. Trimming cost V 4 bases and J 5 bases, with 13 bases left between them. CDR3 in DNA: TGTGCCAGCAGCCAGACGGACGGAGATCAGCCCCAGCATTTT. It specifies CASSQTDGDQPQHF.